These 27 T cell receptor beta chains came from one sample sequenced in a study of T cell clonality in common variable immunodeficiency. Notes on the study in general: Common variable immunodeficiency TCR beta sequences reportedly had fewer deletions and N-nucleotide insertions.

Data came from immunoSEQ multiplex PCR; TCRdb stores just in-frame clones and leaves some out. This set yields about 33,000 clones and no singletons; the top ten hold about 6%. Antigens of these TCRs are unknown. Source material: peripheral blood mononuclear cells. The receptors were sampled from a human donor with common variable immunodeficiency.

Many counts were recorded for this clone. With the read ending 3 residues before the CDR3 end, the germline J gene is used to fill in that end. This chain links TRBV7-9 with TRBJ1-1, with a weak D call TRBD1 (5 bases). Germline V lookup: CDR1 SEHNR, CDR2 FQNEAQ (reference sequence). The CDR3 is made up of 15 amino acids. Partial CDR3 DNA: TGTGCCAGCAGCTTAAGCGCAGGGATCCCGAACGCG. Encoded protein: CASSLSAGIPNA. The CDR3 as a whole reads CASSLSAGIPNAAFF.

A remark on this clone: The sequenced fragment ends 3 residues before the CDR3 boundary, so the rest is inferred from the germline J gene. The chain links TRBV6-2 or TRBV6-3 to TRBJ1-6; 7 nucleotides line up with TRBD1. The CDR3 has 17 residues. Trimming at V came to 0 bases and at J to 0 bases, leaving 2 bases not matched to a gene. CDR1 MNHEY and CDR2 SVGEGT come from the germline V gene. The DNA read from the CDR3 is TGTGCCAGCAGTTACTCGGGACAGAGCTCCTATAATTCACCC. This encodes CASSYSGQSSYNSP. The full CDR3 reads CASSYSGQSSYNSPLHF.

This clone was recorded a few times. The CDR3 end falls 3 residues outside the read, so it is completed with the germline J gene. V gene TRBV7-9 combines with J gene TRBJ2-3, with 7 bases aligning to TRBD1. Trimming at V came to 5 bases and at J to 6 bases, leaving 11 bases not matched to a gene. CDR1 is SEHNR and CDR2 is FQNEAQ in the germline V gene (reference sequence). This CDR3 has 15 residues. The part of the CDR3 DNA that was read is TGTGCCAGCAGCATACTGGGACAGATCGAGGATACG. It codes for CASSILGQIEDT. The whole CDR3 protein reads CASSILGQIEDTQYF. Using reference TRBV7-9 and TRBJ2-3 for the parts outside the CDR3, the full variable domain is DTGVSQNPRHKITKRGQNVTFRCDPISEHNRLYWYRQTLGQGPEFLTYFQNEAQLEKSRLLSDRFSAERPKGSFSTLEIQRTEQGDSAMYLCASSILGQIEDTQYFGPGTRLTVL.

Within the sample, this clone is medium-sized (0.01 to 0.1%). The read finishes 3 residues shy of the CDR3 end, and the germline J gene is used to complete it. This chain uses TRBV20-1 with TRBJ2-5; no definite D call. Trimming pared 1 base from V and 4 bases from J, leaving 7 bases between. CDR1 is DFQATT, CDR2 SNEGSKA, per germline (reference sequence). The CDR3 contains 12 residues. The CDR3: CSARVKGETQYF. The CDR3 bases that were read are TGCAGTGCTAGAGTCAAGGGAGAGACC.

At least ten counts were recorded for this clone. Coverage ceases 3 residues before the CDR3 finishes, and the germline J gene fills in the end. The V gene is TRBV20-1, the J gene TRBJ1-1, with 7 bases lining up with TRBD1. The CDR3 totals 11 residues. Germline values: CDR1 DFQATT, CDR2 SNEGSKA (reference sequence). Incomplete CDR3 DNA: TGCAGTGCGCGGGACAGCCCCGAA. Protein product: CSARDSPE. The CDR3 in full is CSARDSPEAFF.

As regards this clone: The missing CDR3 end, 3 residues past where the read stops, is filled in from the germline J gene. This sequence joins TRBV5-1 and TRBJ2-2, with a possible D match to TRBD1 (7 bases). Trimming stripped 2 bases from V and 6 bases from J, with 20 bases between. CDR3 length: 17 residues. Germline V lookup: CDR1 SGHRS, CDR2 YFSETQ. The CDR3 DNA, read in part, is TGCGCCAGCAGCTTCCAGGGACTTGAGGGGGCCTCCGGGGAG. It translates to CASSFQGLEGASGE. In full, the CDR3 reads CASSFQGLEGASGELFF.

This clone was found many times. The CDR3 end falls 3 residues outside the read, so it is completed with the germline J gene. The chain uses TRBV29-1 and TRBJ2-1, with a possible D match to TRBD1 (6 bases). The CDR3 runs to 12 residues. The germline V gene has CDR1 SQVTM and CDR2 ANQGSEA. The germline V and J ends were trimmed by 3 bases and 4 bases, with 7 bases remaining between them. This CDR3 is CSVDGTYNEQFF. The sequenced part of the CDR3 DNA is TGCAGCGTTGACGGGACATACAATGAG.

This clone was seen a few times. The CDR3 extends 3 residues past the end of the read, so its final part is completed from the germline J gene. The V and J genes are TRBV2 and TRBJ1-2, with TRBD1 as a possible D gene (6 bases). The germline V gene encodes CDR1 SNHLY and CDR2 FYNNEI. V was shortened by 4 bases and J by 5 bases, with 11 bases between the two germline ends. The CDR3 covers 13 residues. The CDR3 reads CASSGGQSYGYTF. The covered CDR3 bases are TGTGCCAGCAGTGGAGGACAGTCTTATGGC.

In its sample, this clone was seen a few times. The missing CDR3 end, 3 residues past where the read stops, is filled in from the germline J gene. The V and J genes are TRBV6-1 and TRBJ2-1, with TRBD2 identical over 11 bases. The germline V gene encodes CDR1 MNHNS and CDR2 SASEGT. The V gene end was trimmed by 4 bases and the J gene end by 4 bases; junction bases not matched to a gene: 3. There are 15 residues in the CDR3. The covered CDR3 bases are TGTGCCAGCAGTGTTAGCGGGGGGGGATACAATGAG. Encoded protein: CASSVSGGGYNE. The entire CDR3 is CASSVSGGGYNEQFF.

This clone came up a few times. The read stops 3 residues short of the end of the CDR3; the missing end is completed from the germline J gene. The chain recombines TRBV2 with TRBJ2-5; the match to TRBD2 covers 8 bases. V lost 8 bases, J lost 4 bases, and 9 bases stayed unmatched. Germline CDR1 reads SNHLY; CDR2 reads FYNNEI. This CDR3 has 14 amino acids. Partial CDR3 DNA: TGTGCCAGCCACGGGGGGGCCGTAGGAGAGACC. Translated: CASHGGAVGET. The CDR3 reads in full as CASHGGAVGETQYF.

In its sample, this clone was seen many times. The read finishes 3 residues shy of the CDR3 end, and the germline J gene is used to complete it. The chain combines TRBV6-1 with TRBJ1-6; D remains unclear. Germline assignment: CDR1 MNHNS and CDR2 SASEGT. V shed 1 base and J shed 3 bases, with 7 bases lying between them. The CDR3 contains 15 residues. The DNA read from the CDR3 is TGTGCCAGCAGTGAAGGGCAGGACTATAATTCACCC. Its protein product is CASSEGQDYNSP. From start to end, the CDR3 is CASSEGQDYNSPLHF.

To note about this clone: The read is 3 residues too short to cover the CDR3 end, so that end is filled in from the germline J gene. The chain couples TRBV30 to TRBJ2-5; tentative D call: TRBD2 (6 bases). Looked up from germline, CDR1 is GTSNPN and CDR2 is SVGIG (reference sequence). The ends were cut back, 0 bases at V and 3 bases at J, with 17 bases in the middle. This CDR3 is built from 16 residues. This chain's CDR3 is CAWSVSPGGEEETQYF. The sequenced part of the CDR3 DNA is TGTGCCTGGAGTGTCTCGCCCGGCGGGGAAGAAGAGACC. Combining the CDR3 with reference TRBV30 and TRBJ2-5 gives the whole variable domain SQTIHQWPATLVQPVGSPLSLECTVEGTSNPNLYWYRQAAGRGLQLLFYSVGIGQISSEVPQNLSASRPQDRQFILSSKKLLLSDSGFYLCAWSVSPGGEEETQYFGPGTRLLVL.

Comment on this clone: The sequence runs out 3 residues before the end of the CDR3; the remainder is reconstructed from the germline J gene. The chain uses TRBV7-9 and TRBJ1-5; 8 nucleotides match TRBD1. The germline gives CDR1 SEHNR, CDR2 FQNEAQ (reference sequence). The trim removed 6 bases at V and 0 bases at J, leaving 4 bases unmatched. The CDR3 contains 15 residues. CDR3 protein: CASSPGGYSNQPQHF. CDR3 DNA, as far as it was read: TGTGCCAGCAGTCCAGGGGGCTATAGCAATCAGCCC. The whole variable domain, filled in from reference TRBV7-9 and TRBJ1-5, reads DTGVSQNPRHKITKRGQNVTFRCDPISEHNRLYWYRQTLGQGPEFLTYFQNEAQLEKSRLLSDRFSAERPKGSFSTLEIQRTEQGDSAMYLCASSPGGYSNQPQHFGDGTRLSIL.

This clone turned up a few times. The CDR3 end is not reached by the read, which stops 3 residues before it; the germline J gene fills it in. The V and J genes are TRBV19 and TRBJ2-3; D gene uncertain. V was pared by 9 bases and J by 4 bases, with 11 bases between. The CDR3 is 12 residues long. The V gene's germline CDR1 is LNHDA and CDR2 SQIVND (reference sequence). The DNA read from the CDR3 is TGTGCCAGCTCCGCCCTAGCAGATACG. As protein: CASSALADT. The entire CDR3 reads CASSALADTQYF.

This clone was counted many times. The read falls 3 residues short of the CDR3 end, and the missing part is taken from the germline J gene. The rearrangement joins TRBV29-1 to TRBJ2-1; TRBD2 agrees at 8 bases. The CDR3 extends over 14 amino acids. V lost 4 bases, J lost 9 bases, and 11 bases stayed unmatched. CDR1 and CDR2 (germline): SQVTM, ANQGSEA. Incomplete CDR3 DNA: TGCAGCGTTGGAACGGGGGGGCCAGTGGGTGAG. It yields the protein CSVGTGGPVGE. The entire CDR3 protein is CSVGTGGPVGEQFF.

The table lists this clone with a few counts. The read stops 3 residues short of the end of the CDR3; the missing end is completed from the germline J gene. The chain uses TRBV30 and TRBJ1-5, with 11 nucleotides matching TRBD1. The V and J ends lost 5 bases and 4 bases, in that order; junction bases with no gene match: 1. The CDR3 is made up of 13 amino acids. Looked up from germline, CDR1 is GTSNPN and CDR2 is SVGIG (reference sequence). The sequenced CDR3 bases are TGTGCCTGGGGACAGGGGGCGAATCAGCCC. This encodes CAWGQGANQP. Given in full, the CDR3 is CAWGQGANQPQHF.

This clone was observed many times. The read halts 3 residues ahead of the CDR3 end, with the missing end drawn from the germline J gene. This rearrangement joins TRBV18 to TRBJ2-1, with TRBD2 matching 11 bases. With V trimmed by 3 bases and J by 2 bases, 0 bases remained unmatched. Germline V gene data show CDR1 as KGHSH and CDR2 as LQKENI. This CDR3 is 15 amino acids long. This CDR3 reads CASSPTSGTYNEQFF. The CDR3 DNA, read in part, is TGTGCCAGCTCACCGACTAGCGGGACCTACAATGAG. The variable domain in full, completed from reference TRBV18 and TRBJ2-1, reads NAGVMQNPRHLVRRRGQEARLRCSPMKGHSHVYWYRQLPEEGLKFMVYLQKENIIDESGMPKERFSAEFPKEGPSILRIQQVVRGDSAAYFCASSPTSGTYNEQFFGPGTRLTVL.

This clone has ten or more counts. The read falls 3 residues short of the CDR3 end, and the missing part is taken from the germline J gene. The chain combines TRBV2 with TRBJ2-6; no clear D. Trimming took off 6 bases at V and 5 bases at J, with 11 bases between the two ends. Germline CDR1 reads SNHLY; CDR2 reads FYNNEI. The CDR3 runs to 14 residues. The CDR3 protein is CASSDTRWANVLTF. The sequenced part of the CDR3 DNA is TGTGCCAGCAGCGATACCCGGTGGGCCAACGTC.

This clone was detected a few times. The CDR3 end falls 3 residues outside the read, so it is completed with the germline J gene. This sequence joins TRBV11-3 and TRBJ2-7, with TRBD1 identical over 10 bases. CDR3 length equals 15 residues. The germline gives CDR1 SGHNT, CDR2 YENEEA. The trim removed 3 bases at V and 2 bases at J, leaving 4 bases unmatched. The sequenced CDR3 bases are TGTGCCAGCAGCTTCGGGACAGGGGAGACCTACGAG. Protein sequence: CASSFGTGETYE. The complete CDR3 protein is CASSFGTGETYEQYF.

The sample holds a few counts of this clone. The read falls 3 residues short of the CDR3 end, and the missing part is taken from the germline J gene. The rearrangement joins TRBV19 to TRBJ2-3; a possible D gene is TRBD1 (6 bases). This CDR3 contains 15 residues. Trimming cost V 8 bases and J 2 bases, with 17 bases left between them. Germline CDR1 and CDR2: LNHDA and SQIVND (reference sequence). CDR3 protein: CASCLGTRPTDTQYF. The sequenced CDR3 bases are TGTGCCAGTTGTCTCGGGACACGCCCCACAGATACG. The complete variable domain, with remaining parts taken from reference TRBV19 and TRBJ2-3, reads DGGITQSPKYLFRKEGQNVTLSCEQNLNHDAMYWYRQDPGQGLRLIYYSQIVNDFQKGDIAEGYSVSREKKESFPLTVTSAQKNPTAFYLCASCLGTRPTDTQYFGPGTRLTVL.

This clone has a count of ten or more. The read ends 3 residues early relative to the CDR3; the germline J gene fills the gap. At the DNA level, this CDR3 is encoded by other sequences in the same sample as well. The chain carries TRBV2 and TRBJ2-3, with 11 nucleotides matching TRBD2. V trimming: 6 bases; J trimming: 5 bases; junction bases outside the gene matches: 10. Germline V gives CDR1 SNHLY, CDR2 FYNNEI. The CDR3 is made up of 16 amino acids. The covered CDR3 bases are TGTGCCAGCAGGCCCCCCTTAGCGGGGGGGCGAGATACG. It specifies CASRPPLAGGRDT. The entire CDR3 sequence reads CASRPPLAGGRDTQYF.

At least ten counts were recorded for this clone. Here the CDR3 reads CASIGRFSGANVLTF. The covered CDR3 bases are TGTGCCAGCATAGGGCGCTTCTCTGGGGCCAACGTC. This sequence joins TRBV2 and TRBJ2-6; D is uncertain. The CDR3 is cut off 3 residues early in the read; its end comes from the germline J gene. Trimming stripped 7 bases from V and 0 bases from J, with 10 bases between. The V gene's germline CDR1 is SNHLY and CDR2 FYNNEI. CDR3 length: 15 amino acids. The full variable domain, with the rest looked up from reference TRBV2 and TRBJ2-6, is EPEVTQTPSHQVTQMGQEVILRCVPISNHLYFYWYRQILGQKVEFLVSFYNNEISEKSEIFDDQFSVERPDGSNFTLKIRSTKLEDSAMYFCASIGRFSGANVLTFGAGSRLTVL.

Turning to this clone: The read terminates 3 residues ahead of where the CDR3 ends, so the germline J gene completes it. The rearrangement uses TRBV30 and TRBJ2-7, with D maybe TRBD1 (6 bases). The CDR3 loop spans 12 amino acids. The germline V gene encodes CDR1 GTSNPN and CDR2 SVGIG (reference sequence). V lost 5 bases, J lost 1 base, and 9 bases lay in between. The CDR3 protein is CAWVTGSYEQYF. The part of the CDR3 DNA that was read is TGTGCCTGGGTAACAGGGTCCTACGAG.

This clone appeared a few times. The DNA ends 3 residues before the CDR3 does, and the rest of the CDR3 is filled in from the germline J gene. The V and J genes are TRBV7-8 and TRBJ1-2; a possible D gene is TRBD1 (5 bases). The CDR3 runs to 15 residues. The V end lost 4 bases, the J end lost 3 bases, and 15 bases lay between the germline ends. CDR1 is SGHVS and CDR2 is FQNEAQ in the germline V gene. The CDR3 spells CASSSSDTRHYGYTF. CDR3 bases read: TGTGCCAGCAGCTCCTCGGACACGAGGCACTATGGC.

This clone was found many times. Partial CDR3 DNA: TGTGCCAGCAGTGGCCGACAGGGAAACACTGAA. This gives the protein CASSGRQGNTE. The CDR3 in full is CASSGRQGNTEAFF. The chain is built from TRBV6-1 and TRBJ1-1; TRBD1 matches at 7 bases. The read finishes 3 residues shy of the CDR3 end, and the germline J gene is used to complete it. The V and J ends lost 4 bases and 2 bases, in that order; junction bases with no gene match: 4. Germline V gene data show CDR1 as MNHNS and CDR2 as SASEGT. The CDR3 contains 14 residues.

This clone was observed at least ten times. From the germline J gene comes the end of the CDR3, since the read stops 3 residues before it. This chain uses TRBV29-1 with TRBJ1-1; D remains ambiguous. This CDR3 is built from 13 residues. Germline V gene data show CDR1 as SQVTM and CDR2 as ANQGSEA. The V end lost 5 bases, the J end lost 5 bases, and 15 bases lay between the germline ends. The CDR3 loop is CSVKPPSGTEAFF. CDR3 bases read: TGCAGCGTTAAGCCGCCCTCCGGGACTGAA.

This clone was found a few times. This may stem from a read error, because a much larger clone lies one nucleotide away. The missing CDR3 end, 3 residues past where the read stops, is filled in from the germline J gene. Within the sample, other DNA sequences also encode this same CDR3. The chain joins TRBV7-3 to TRBJ1-5, with TRBD1 matching 11 bases. V trimming: 4 bases; J trimming: 7 bases; junction bases outside the gene matches: 3. Germline CDR1 reads SGHTA; CDR2 reads FQGTGA. CDR3 length: 14 amino acids. The CDR3 sequence is CASSSDRGPQPQHF. CDR3 bases read: TGTGCCAGCAGCTCGGACAGGGGGCCGCAGCCC.